This TCR beta chain was obtained from a study of cytomegalovirus exposure and HLA in healthy donors. Findings and caveats of the study: In a later analysis, HLA-C alleles had the fewest associated TCRs, DRB1 alleles the most. In an earlier analysis, productive rearrangement rates for most beta V segments clustered near 87% or 30%. V- and J-gene trimming of TCR beta was linked (in a later analysis) to a missense DCLRE1C variant. Many donors carried some public TCRs, although rarity characterized most TCR sequences.

As concerns this clone: Its antigen remains unidentified.

The CDR3 sequence is 15 residues long. Germline V lookup: CDR1 SGHAT, CDR2 FQDESV (reference sequence). The V gene end was trimmed by 5 bases and the J gene end by 4 bases; junction bases not matched to a gene: 10. It was with 60 Vbeta and 13 Jbeta primers that the PCR ran. Repertoires were generated with immunoSEQ multiplex PCR, while TCRdb's copy carries only in-frame clones and drops some. The sample has fewer than 250,000 clones, over 70% seen once. Sequencing was carried out using PBMCs. This chain links TRBV11-1 with TRBJ2-7, with 8 bases that match TRBD2. This receptor was obtained from a woman under 30 in good health and CMV-seronegative. CDR3 coding DNA: TGTGCCAGCAGCCCCTCCAGGACTAGCAATTACGAGCAGTACTTC. It translates to CASSPSRTSNYEQYF. The full variable domain, rest sourced from reference TRBV11-1 and TRBJ2-7, is EAEVAQSPRYKITEKSQAVAFWCDPISGHATLYWYRQILGQGPELLVQFQDESVVDDSQLPKDRFSAERLKGVDSTLKIQPAELGDSAMYLCASSPSRTSNYEQYFGPGTRLTVT.